This T cell receptor (beta chain) was sequenced in a study of cytomegalovirus exposure and HLA in healthy donors. Primers included in the PCR were 60 Vbeta and 13 Jbeta primers. Per the original methods: An analysis that came later counted some 85 million unique TCR beta chains, 9 million to 12 million shared. Clones were sequenced by immunoSEQ multiplex PCR, and TCRdb holds only the in-frame ones, with some missing. V and J calls and clone size follow that table, whereas D and trimming were derived from the DNA. This sample has fewer than 250,000 clones, with around nine tenths found just once. The sample holds one count of this clone. CDR1 is SEHNR and CDR2 is FQNEAQ in the germline V gene (reference sequence). V trimming: 5 bases; J trimming: 2 bases; junction bases outside the gene matches: 10. The CDR3 consists of 16 residues.

The sample comprised PBMCs. The receptor was derived from a young woman in good health and CMV-seronegative. The chain combines TRBV7-9 with TRBJ2-3, with 7 bases identical to TRBD1. The CDR3 bases are TGTGCCAGCAGCATTATTGGTGAGGGGGCCACAGATACGCAGTATTTT. Translated: CASSIIGEGATDTQYF. The full variable domain, its missing parts supplied by reference TRBV7-9 and TRBJ2-3, is DTGVSQNPRHKITKRGQNVTFRCDPISEHNRLYWYRQTLGQGPEFLTYFQNEAQLEKSRLLSDRFSAERPKGSFSTLEIQRTEQGDSAMYLCASSIIGEGATDTQYFGPGTRLTVL.